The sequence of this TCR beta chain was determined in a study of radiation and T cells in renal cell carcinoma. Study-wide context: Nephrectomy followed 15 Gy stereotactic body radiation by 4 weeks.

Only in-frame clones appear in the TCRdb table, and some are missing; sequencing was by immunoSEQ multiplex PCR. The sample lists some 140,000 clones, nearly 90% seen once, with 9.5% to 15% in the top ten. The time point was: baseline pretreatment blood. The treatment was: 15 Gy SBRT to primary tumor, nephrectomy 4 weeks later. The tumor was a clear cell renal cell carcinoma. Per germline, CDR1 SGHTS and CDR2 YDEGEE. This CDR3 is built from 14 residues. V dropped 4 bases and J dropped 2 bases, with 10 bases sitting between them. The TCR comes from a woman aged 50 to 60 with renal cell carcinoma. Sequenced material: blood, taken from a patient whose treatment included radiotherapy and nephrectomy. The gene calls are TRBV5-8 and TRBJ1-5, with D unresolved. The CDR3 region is CASSRPNGNQPQHF. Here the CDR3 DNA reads TGTGCCAGCAGCAGGCCTAACGGCAATCAGCCCCAGCATTTT.